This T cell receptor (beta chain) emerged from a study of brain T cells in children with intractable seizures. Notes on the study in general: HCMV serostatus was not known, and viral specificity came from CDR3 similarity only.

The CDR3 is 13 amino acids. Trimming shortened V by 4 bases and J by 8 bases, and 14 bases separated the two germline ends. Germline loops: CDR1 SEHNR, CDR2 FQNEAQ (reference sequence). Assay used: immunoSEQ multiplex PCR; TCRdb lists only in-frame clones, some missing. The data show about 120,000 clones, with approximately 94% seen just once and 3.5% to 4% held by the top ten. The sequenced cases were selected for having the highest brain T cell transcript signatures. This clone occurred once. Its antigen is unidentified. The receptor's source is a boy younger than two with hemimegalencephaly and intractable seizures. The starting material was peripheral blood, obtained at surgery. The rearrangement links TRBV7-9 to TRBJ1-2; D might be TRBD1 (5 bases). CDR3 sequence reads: CASSSLNRGGYTF. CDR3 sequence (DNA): TGTGCCAGCAGCTCTCTTAATCGGGGCGGCTACACCTTC.